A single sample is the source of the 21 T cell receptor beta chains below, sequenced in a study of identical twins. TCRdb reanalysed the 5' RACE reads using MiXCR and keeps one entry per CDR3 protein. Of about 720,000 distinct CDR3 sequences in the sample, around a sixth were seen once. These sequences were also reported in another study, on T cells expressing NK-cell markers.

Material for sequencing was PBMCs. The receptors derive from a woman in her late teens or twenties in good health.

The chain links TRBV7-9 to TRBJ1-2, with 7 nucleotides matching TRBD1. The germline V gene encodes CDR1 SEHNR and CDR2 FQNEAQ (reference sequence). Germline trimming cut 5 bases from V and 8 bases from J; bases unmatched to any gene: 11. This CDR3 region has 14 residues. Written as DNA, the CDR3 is TGTGCCAGCAGCCAGGGGACAGTCTGGAAGGGCTACACCTTC. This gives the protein CASSQGTVWKGYTF.

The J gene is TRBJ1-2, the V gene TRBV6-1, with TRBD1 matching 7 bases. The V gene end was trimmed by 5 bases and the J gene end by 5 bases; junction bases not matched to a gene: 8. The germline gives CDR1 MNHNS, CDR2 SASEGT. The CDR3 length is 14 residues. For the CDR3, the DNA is TGTGCCAGCAGTCTCTCAGGGGGGTCATATGGCTACACCTTC. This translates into CASSLSGGSYGYTF.

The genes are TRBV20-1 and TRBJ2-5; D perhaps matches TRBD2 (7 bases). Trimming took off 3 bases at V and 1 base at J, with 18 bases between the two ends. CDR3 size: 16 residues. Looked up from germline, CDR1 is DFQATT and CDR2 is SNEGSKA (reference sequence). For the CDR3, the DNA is TGCAGTGCTAGGGACACGGGGGCTAGCGGCCAAGAGACCCAGTACTTC. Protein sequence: CSARDTGASGQETQYF.

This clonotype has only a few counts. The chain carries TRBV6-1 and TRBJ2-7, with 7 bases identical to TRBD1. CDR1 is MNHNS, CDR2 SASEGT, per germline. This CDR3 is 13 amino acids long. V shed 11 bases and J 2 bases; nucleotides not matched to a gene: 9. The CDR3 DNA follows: TGTGCCGGGGGACAGCAACTCACCTACGAGCAGTACTTC. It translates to CAGGQQLTYEQYF.

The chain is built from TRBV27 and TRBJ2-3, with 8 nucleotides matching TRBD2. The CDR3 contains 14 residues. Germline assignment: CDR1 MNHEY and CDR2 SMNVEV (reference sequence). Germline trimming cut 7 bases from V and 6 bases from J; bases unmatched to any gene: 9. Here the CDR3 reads CASMGTSVMDTQYF. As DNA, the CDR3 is TGTGCCAGCATGGGGACTAGTGTGATGGATACGCAGTATTTT.

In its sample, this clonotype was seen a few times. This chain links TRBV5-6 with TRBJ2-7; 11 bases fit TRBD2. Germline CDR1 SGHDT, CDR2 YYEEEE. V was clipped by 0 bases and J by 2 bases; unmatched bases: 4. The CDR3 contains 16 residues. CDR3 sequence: CASSLGSGRAAYEQYF. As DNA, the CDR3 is TGTGCCAGCAGCTTGGGTAGCGGGAGGGCCGCCTACGAGCAGTACTTC.

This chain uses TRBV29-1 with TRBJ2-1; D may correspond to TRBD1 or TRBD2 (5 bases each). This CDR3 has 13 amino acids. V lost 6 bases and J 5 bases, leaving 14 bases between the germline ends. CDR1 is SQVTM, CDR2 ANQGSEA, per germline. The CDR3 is CSVAGTVHNEQFF. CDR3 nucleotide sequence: TGCAGCGTGGCCGGGACGGTACACAATGAGCAGTTCTTC.

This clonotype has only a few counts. CDR3 in amino acids: CAWSVTRTDFSANEQFF. The CDR3 DNA reads TGTGCCTGGAGTGTAACCCGAACGGATTTTAGCGCCAATGAGCAGTTCTTC. This chain links TRBV30 with TRBJ2-1, with D possibly being TRBD2 (5 bases). The CDR3 sequence is 17 residues long. The V end was cut by 0 bases, the J end by 6 bases, with 21 bases between. Germline CDR1 reads GTSNPN; CDR2 reads SVGIG (reference sequence).

DNA of the CDR3: TGTGCCAGCAGTGCCCTCAGGAACGATGGCTACACCTTC. This encodes CASSALRNDGYTF. This rearrangement joins TRBV12-3 or TRBV12-4 to TRBJ1-2; the D is unclear. The V end lost 5 bases, the J end lost 6 bases, and 13 bases lay between the germline ends. The CDR3 is 13 amino acids.

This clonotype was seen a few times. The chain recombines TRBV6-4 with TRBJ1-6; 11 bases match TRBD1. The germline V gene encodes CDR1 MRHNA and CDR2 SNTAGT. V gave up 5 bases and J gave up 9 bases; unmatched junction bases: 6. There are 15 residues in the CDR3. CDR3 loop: CASSPGTGGFSPLHF. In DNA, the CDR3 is TGTGCCAGCAGTCCCGGGACAGGGGGTTTTTCACCCCTCCACTTT.

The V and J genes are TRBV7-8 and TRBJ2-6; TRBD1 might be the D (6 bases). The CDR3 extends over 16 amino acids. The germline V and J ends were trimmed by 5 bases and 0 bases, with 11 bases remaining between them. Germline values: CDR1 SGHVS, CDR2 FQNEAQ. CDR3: CASSERDTSGANVLTF. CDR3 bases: TGTGCCAGCAGCGAACGGGACACCTCTGGGGCCAACGTCCTGACTTTC.

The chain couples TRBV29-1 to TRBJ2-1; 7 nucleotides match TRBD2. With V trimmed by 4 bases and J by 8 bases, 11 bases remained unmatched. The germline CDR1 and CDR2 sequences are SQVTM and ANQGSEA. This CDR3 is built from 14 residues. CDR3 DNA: TGCAGCGTTGGGTGGGGCGGGAGTTCGGATGAGCAGTTCTTC. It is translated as CSVGWGGSSDEQFF.

CDR3 protein: CASSLTSGRPNEQFF. CDR3 in DNA: TGTGCCAGCAGTCTGACTAGCGGGAGGCCCAATGAGCAGTTCTTC. The genes are TRBV12-3 or TRBV12-4 and TRBJ2-1, with 13 positions matching TRBD2. V dropped 5 bases and J dropped 6; count of bases not matched to a gene: 4. The CDR3 has 15 residues.

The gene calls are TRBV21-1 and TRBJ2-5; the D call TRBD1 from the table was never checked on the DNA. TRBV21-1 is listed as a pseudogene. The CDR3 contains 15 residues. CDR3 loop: CASTLPGGAPKTQYF. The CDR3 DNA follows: TGTGCCAGCACACTACCGGGGGGGGCGCCGAAGACCCAGTACTTC.

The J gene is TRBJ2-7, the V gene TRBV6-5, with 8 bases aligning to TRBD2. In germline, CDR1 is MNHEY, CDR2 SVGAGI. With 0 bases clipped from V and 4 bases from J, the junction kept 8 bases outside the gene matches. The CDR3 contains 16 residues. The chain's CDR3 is CASSYSAGAGVYEQYF. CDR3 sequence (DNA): TGTGCCAGCAGTTACTCGGCAGGAGCGGGGGTATACGAGCAGTACTTC.

This CDR3 is CASTLGTGGGTGELFF. The DNA of the CDR3 is TGTGCCAGCACGTTAGGGACAGGGGGAGGCACCGGGGAGCTGTTTTTT. The V gene is TRBV11-2, the J gene TRBJ2-2; TRBD1 matches at 11 bases. V shed 7 bases, J shed 4 bases, and the junction held 8 bases outside the gene matches. This CDR3 has 16 amino acids. Germline loops: CDR1 SGHAT, CDR2 FQNNGV.

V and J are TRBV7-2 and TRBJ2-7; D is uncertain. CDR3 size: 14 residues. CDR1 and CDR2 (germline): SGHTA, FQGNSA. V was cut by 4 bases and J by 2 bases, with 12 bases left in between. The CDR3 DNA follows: TGTGCCAGCAGCTCGCGACAATGGACCTACGAGCAGTACTTC. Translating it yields CASSSRQWTYEQYF. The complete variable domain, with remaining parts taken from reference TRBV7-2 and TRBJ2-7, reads GAGVSQSPSNKVTEKGKDVELRCDPISGHTALYWYRQSLGQGLEFLIYFQGNSAPDKSGLPSDRFSAERTGGSVSTLTIQRTQQEDSAVYLCASSSRQWTYEQYFGPGTRLTVT.

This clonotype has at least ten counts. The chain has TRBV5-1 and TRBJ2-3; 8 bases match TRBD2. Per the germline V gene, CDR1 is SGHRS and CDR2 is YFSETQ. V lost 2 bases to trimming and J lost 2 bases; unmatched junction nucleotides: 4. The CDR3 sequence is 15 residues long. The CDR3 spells CASSFGGAITDTQYF. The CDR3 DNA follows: TGCGCCAGCAGCTTCGGGGGGGCAATCACAGATACGCAGTATTTT.

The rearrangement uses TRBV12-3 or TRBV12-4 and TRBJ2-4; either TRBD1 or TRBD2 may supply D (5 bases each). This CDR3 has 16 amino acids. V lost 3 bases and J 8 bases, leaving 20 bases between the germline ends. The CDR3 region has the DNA TGTGCCAGCAGTTTGGGGGACCTCAGCTTTCGCGACATTCAGTACTTC. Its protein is CASSLGDLSFRDIQYF.

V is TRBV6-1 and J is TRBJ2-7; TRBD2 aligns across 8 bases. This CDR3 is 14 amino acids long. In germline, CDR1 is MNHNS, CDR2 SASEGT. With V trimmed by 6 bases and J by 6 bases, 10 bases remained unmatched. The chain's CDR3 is CASRGSGGPGEQYF. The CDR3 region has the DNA TGTGCCAGCAGGGGCAGCGGGGGCCCGGGCGAGCAGTACTTC.

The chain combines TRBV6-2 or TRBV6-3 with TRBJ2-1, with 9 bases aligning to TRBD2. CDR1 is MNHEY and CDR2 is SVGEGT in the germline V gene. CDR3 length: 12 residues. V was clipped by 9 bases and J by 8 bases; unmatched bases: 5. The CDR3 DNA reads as TGTGCCAGTCGCGGACTAGCGCATGAGCAGTTCTTC. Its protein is CASRGLAHEQFF.